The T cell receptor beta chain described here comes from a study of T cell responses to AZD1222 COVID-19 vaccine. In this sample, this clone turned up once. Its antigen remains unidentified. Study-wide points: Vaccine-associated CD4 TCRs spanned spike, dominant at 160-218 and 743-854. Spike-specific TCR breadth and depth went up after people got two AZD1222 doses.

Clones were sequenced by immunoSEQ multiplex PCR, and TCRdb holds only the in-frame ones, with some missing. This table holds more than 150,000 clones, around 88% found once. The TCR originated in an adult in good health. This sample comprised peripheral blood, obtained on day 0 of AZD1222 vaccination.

The CDR3 DNA sequence: TGCGCCAGCAGTTCCGGGACAGGGGGCGAACAGCCCCAGCATTTT. Encoded protein: CASSSGTGGEQPQHF. The V and J genes are TRBV5-1 and TRBJ1-5; 12 bases agree with TRBD1. The CDR3 extends over 15 amino acids. Trimming removed 5 bases from V and 7 bases from J; junction bases left unmatched: 7. The V gene's germline CDR1 is SGHRS and CDR2 YFSETQ.